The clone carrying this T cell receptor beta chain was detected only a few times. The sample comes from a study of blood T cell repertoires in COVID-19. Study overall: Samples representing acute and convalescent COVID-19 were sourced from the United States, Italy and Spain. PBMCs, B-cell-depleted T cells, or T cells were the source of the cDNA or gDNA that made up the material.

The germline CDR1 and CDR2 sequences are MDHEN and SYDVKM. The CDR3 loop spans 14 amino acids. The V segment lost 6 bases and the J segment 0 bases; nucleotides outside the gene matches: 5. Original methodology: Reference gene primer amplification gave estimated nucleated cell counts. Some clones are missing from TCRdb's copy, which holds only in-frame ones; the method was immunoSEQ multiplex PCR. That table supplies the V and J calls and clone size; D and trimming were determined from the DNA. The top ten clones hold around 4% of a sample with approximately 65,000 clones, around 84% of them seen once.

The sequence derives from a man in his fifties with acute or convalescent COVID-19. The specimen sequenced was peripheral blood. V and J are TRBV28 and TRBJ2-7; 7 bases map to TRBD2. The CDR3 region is CASRVERDSYEQYF. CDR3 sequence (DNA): TGTGCCAGCAGGGTAGAGCGGGACTCCTACGAGCAGTACTTC.